This T cell receptor (beta chain) was captured by sequencing in a study of neurological immune-mediated disorders. V lost 5 bases, J lost 2 bases, and 10 bases stayed unmatched. Germline V CDR1 and CDR2: LNHDA, SQIVND (reference sequence). The CDR3 has 16 residues. This clonotype was seen ten or more times. Template-switch 5'RACE cDNA synthesis added a 10-nucleotide unique molecular identifier. Every sequencing run produced over 160 million TCR-beta sequences that came from 15-18 subjects. TCRdb reprocessed the 5' RACE reads via MiXCR and lists one record per CDR3 protein. This repertoire shows 65,000 to 85,000 distinct CDR3 sequences, around 3% found once; its top ten account for 4% to 6.5%.

The V and J genes are TRBV19 and TRBJ1-1; TRBD1 aligns across 8 bases. The material sequenced was PBMCs. The source is a woman in her fifties or sixties with multiple sclerosis. The CDR3 bases are TGTGCCAGTAGTGGAAAGACAGGGGCTGTTAACACTGAAGCTTTCTTT. Translating it yields CASSGKTGAVNTEAFF.